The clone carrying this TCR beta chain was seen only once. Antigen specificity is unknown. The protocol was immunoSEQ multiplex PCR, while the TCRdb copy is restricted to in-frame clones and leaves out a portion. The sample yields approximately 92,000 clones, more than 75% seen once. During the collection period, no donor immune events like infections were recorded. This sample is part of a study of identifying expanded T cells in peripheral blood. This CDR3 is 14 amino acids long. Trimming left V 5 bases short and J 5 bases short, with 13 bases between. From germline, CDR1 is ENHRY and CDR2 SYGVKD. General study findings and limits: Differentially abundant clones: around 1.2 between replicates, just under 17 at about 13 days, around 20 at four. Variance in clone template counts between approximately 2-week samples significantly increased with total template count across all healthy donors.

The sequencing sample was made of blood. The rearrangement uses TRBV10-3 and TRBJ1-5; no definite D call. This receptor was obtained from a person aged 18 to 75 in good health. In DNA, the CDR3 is TGTGCCATCAGTCCGGATGAGAAATATCAGCCCCAGCATTTT. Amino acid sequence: CAISPDEKYQPQHF.